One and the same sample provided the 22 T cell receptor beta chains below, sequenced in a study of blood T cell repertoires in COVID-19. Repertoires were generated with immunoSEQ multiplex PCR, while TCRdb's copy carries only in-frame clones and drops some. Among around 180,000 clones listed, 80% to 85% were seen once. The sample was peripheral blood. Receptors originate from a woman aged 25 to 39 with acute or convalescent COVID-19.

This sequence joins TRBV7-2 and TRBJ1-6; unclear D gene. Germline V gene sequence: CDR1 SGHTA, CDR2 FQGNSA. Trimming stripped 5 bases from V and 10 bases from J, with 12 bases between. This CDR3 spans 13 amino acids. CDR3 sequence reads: CASSPSLSSPLHF. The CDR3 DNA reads TGTGCCAGCAGCCCCTCTCTATCCTCACCCCTCCACTTT.

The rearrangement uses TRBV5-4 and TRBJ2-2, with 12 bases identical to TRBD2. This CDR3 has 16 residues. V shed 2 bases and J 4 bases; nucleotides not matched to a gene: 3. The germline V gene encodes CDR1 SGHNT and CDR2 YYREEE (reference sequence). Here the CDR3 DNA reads TGTGCCAGCAGCTTCGCTAGCGGGAGGGGCACCGGGGAGCTGTTTTTT. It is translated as CASSFASGRGTGELFF.

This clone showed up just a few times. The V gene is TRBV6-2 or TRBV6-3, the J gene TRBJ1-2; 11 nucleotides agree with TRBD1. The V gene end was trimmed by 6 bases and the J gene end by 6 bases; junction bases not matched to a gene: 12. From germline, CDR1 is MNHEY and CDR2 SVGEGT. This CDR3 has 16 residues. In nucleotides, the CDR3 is TGTGCCAGCAGCCCATACCCGGACAGGGGGCTTAATGGCTACACCTTC. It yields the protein CASSPYPDRGLNGYTF.

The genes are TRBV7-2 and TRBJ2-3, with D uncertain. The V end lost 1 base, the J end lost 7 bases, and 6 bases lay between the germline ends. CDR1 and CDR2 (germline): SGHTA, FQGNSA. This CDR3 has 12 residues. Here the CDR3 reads CASSLETNTQYF. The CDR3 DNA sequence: TGTGCCAGCAGCTTAGAGACAAATACGCAGTATTTT. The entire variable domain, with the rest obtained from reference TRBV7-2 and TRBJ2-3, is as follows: GAGVSQSPSNKVTEKGKDVELRCDPISGHTALYWYRQSLGQGLEFLIYFQGNSAPDKSGLPSDRFSAERTGGSVSTLTIQRTQQEDSAVYLCASSLETNTQYFGPGTRLTVL.

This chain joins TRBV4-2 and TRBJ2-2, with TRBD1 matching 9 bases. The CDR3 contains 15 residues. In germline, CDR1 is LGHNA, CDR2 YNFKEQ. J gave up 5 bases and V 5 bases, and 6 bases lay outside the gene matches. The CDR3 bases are TGTGCCAGCAGCGAACTGACAGGGGGTACCGGGGAGCTGTTTTTT. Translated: CASSELTGGTGELFF.

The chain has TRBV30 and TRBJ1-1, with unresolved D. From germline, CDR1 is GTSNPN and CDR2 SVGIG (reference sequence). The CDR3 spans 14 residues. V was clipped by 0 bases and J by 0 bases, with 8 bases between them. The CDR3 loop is CAWSVASLNTEAFF. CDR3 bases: TGTGCCTGGAGTGTAGCAAGCCTGAACACTGAAGCTTTCTTT.

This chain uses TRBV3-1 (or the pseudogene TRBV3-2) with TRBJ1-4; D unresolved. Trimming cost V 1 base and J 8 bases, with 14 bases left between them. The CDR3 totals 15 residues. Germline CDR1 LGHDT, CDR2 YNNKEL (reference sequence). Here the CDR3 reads CASSQARGPREKLFF. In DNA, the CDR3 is TGTGCCAGCAGCCAAGCACGGGGTCCGCGGGAAAAACTGTTTTTT.

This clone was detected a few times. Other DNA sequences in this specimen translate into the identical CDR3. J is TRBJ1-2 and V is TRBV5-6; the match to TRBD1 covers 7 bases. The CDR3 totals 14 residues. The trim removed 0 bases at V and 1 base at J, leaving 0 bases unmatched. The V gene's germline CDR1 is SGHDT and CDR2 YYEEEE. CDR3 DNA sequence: TGTGCCAGCAGCTTGGGACAGGGTAACTATGGCTACACCTTC. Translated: CASSLGQGNYGYTF.

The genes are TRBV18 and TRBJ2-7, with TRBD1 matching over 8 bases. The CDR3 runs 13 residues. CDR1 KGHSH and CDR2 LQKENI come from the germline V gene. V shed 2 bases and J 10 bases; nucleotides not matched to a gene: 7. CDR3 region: CASSPSDRGSQYF. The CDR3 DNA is TGTGCCAGCTCACCAAGCGACAGGGGATCTCAGTACTTC.

CDR3 residues: CAISETVLTRSPLHF. The CDR3 region has the DNA TGTGCCATCAGTGAGACGGTCCTTACCCGTTCACCCCTCCACTTT. The chain employs TRBV10-3 and TRBJ1-6, with D uncertain. The V and J ends lost 2 bases and 9 bases respectively, with 14 bases between them. The CDR3 is 15 residues long. CDR1 is ENHRY and CDR2 is SYGVKD in the germline V gene.

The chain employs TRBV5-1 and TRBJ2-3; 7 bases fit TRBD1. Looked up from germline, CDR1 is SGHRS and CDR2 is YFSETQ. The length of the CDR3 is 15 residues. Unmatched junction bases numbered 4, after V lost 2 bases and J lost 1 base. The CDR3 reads CASSFRQGGTDTQYF. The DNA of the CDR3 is TGCGCCAGCAGCTTCCGACAGGGAGGCACAGATACGCAGTATTTT.

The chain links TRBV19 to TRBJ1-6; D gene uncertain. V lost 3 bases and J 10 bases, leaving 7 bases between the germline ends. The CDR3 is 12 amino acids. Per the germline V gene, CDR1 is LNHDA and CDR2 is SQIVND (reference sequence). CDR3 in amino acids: CASSMRGSPLHF. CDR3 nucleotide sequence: TGTGCCAGTAGTATGCGCGGCTCACCCCTCCACTTT.

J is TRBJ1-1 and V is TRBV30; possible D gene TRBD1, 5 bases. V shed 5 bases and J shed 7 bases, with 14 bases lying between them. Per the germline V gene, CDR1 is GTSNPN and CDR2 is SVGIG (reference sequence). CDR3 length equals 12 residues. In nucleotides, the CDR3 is TGTGCCTGGTACCAGACTAGGGGTGAAGCTTTCTTT. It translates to CAWYQTRGEAFF.

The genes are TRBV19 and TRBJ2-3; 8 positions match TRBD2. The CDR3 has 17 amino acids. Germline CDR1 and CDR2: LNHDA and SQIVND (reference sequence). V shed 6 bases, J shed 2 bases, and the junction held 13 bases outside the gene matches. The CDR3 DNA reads TGTGCCAGTAGCCCAATGCCGCTAGCGGGTGTCACAGATACGCAGTATTTT. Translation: CASSPMPLAGVTDTQYF. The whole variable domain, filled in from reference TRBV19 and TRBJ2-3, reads DGGITQSPKYLFRKEGQNVTLSCEQNLNHDAMYWYRQDPGQGLRLIYYSQIVNDFQKGDIAEGYSVSREKKESFPLTVTSAQKNPTAFYLCASSPMPLAGVTDTQYFGPGTRLTVL.

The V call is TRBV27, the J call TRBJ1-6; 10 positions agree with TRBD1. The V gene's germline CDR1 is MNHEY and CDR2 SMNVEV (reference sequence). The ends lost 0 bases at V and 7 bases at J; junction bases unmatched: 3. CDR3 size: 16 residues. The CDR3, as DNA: TGTGCCAGCAGTTTATCGACAGGGGGCGGGAATTCACCCCTCCACTTT. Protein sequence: CASSLSTGGGNSPLHF.

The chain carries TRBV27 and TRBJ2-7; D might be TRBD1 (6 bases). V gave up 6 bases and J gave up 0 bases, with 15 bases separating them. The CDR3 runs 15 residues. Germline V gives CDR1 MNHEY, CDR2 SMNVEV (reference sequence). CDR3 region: CASSHNPGDSYEQYF. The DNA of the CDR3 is TGTGCCAGCAGCCATAACCCAGGGGACTCCTACGAGCAGTACTTC.

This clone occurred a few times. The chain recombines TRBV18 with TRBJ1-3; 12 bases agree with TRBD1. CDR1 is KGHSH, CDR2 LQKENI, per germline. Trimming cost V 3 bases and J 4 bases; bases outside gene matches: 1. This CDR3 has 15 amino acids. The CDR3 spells CASSPGQGAGNTIYF. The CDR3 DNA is TGTGCCAGCTCACCGGGACAGGGGGCCGGAAACACCATATATTTT.

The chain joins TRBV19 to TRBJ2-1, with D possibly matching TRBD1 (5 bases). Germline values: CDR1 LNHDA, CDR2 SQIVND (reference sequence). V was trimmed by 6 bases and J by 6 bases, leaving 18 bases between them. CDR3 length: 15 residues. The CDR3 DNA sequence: TGTGCCAGTAGCCCCCAGGGATCACCGGCCAATGAGCAGTTCTTC. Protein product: CASSPQGSPANEQFF. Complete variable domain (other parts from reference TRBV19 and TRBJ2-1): DGGITQSPKYLFRKEGQNVTLSCEQNLNHDAMYWYRQDPGQGLRLIYYSQIVNDFQKGDIAEGYSVSREKKESFPLTVTSAQKNPTAFYLCASSPQGSPANEQFFGPGTRLTVL.

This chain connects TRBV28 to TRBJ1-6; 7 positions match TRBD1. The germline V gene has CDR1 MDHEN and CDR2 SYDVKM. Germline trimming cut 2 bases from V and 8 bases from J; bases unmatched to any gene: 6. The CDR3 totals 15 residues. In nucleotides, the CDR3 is TGTGCCAGCAGTTTACTCGGGACAGCGGATTCACCCCTCCACTTT. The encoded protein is CASSLLGTADSPLHF.

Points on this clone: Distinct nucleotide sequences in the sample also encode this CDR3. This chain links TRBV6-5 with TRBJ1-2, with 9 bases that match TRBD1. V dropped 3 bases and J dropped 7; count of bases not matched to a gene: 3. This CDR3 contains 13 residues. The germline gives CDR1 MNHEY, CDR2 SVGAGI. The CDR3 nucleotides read TGTGCCAGCAGTTATCGACAGGGGGGTGGCTACACCTTC. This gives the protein CASSYRQGGGYTF.

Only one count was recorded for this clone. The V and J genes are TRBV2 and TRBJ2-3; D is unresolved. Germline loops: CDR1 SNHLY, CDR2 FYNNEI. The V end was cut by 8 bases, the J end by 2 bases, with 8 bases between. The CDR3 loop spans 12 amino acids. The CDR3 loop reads CASSADTDTQYF. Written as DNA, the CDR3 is TGTGCCAGCTCGGCGGACACAGATACGCAGTATTTT.

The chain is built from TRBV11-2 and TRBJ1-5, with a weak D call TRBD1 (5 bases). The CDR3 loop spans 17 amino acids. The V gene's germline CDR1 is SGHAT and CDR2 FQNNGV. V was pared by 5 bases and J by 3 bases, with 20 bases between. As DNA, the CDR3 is TGTGCCAGCAGCCGAGACCAAGGGGCTTCCTACAATCAGCCCCAGCATTTT. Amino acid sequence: CASSRDQGASYNQPQHF. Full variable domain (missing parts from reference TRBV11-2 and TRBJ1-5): EAGVAQSPRYKIIEKRQSVAFWCNPISGHATLYWYQQILGQGPKLLIQFQNNGVVDDSQLPKDRFSAERLKGVDSTLKIQPAKLEDSAVYLCASSRDQGASYNQPQHFGDGTRLSIL.